This T cell receptor (beta chain) originates from a study of cytomegalovirus exposure and HLA in healthy donors. Study-level findings and limits: Later analysis reportedly placed an Asian-associated ancestry cluster below the roughly 640-donor mean in N-insertions. The classifier was said to identify cytomegalovirus status with high specificity and sensitivity.

The PCR contained 60 Vbeta and 13 Jbeta primers. This table comes from immunoSEQ multiplex PCR, and its TCRdb copy is limited to in-frame clones, with some not included. The sample contains about 170,000 clones, under 85% of which appear only once. The CDR3 has 15 amino acids. Germline-derived CDR1 and CDR2 are SGDLS and YYNGEE. V was pared by 4 bases and J by 3 bases, with 17 bases between. For this clone: Its antigen is unknown.

This sequence was found in a woman aged 18 to 35 in good health and CMV-seropositive. Specimen: PBMCs. The rearrangement uses TRBV9 and TRBJ2-7; perhaps TRBD1 as D (6 bases). The DNA for the CDR3 is TGTGCCAGCAGCACGGACCAGGGGTCTGGCTACGAGCAGTACTTC. It translates to CASSTDQGSGYEQYF.